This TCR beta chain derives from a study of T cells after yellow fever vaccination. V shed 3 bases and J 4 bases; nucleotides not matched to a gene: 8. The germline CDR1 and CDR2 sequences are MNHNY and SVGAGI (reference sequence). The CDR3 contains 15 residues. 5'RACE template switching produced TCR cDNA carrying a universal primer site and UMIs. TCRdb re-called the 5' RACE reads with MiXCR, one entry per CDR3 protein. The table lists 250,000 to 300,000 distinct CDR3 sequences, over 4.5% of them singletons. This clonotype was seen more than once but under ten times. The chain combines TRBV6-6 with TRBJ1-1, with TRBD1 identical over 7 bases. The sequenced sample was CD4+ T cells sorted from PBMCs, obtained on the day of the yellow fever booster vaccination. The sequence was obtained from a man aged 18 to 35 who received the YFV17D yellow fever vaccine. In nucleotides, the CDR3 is TGTGCCAGCAGTTATCAAACAGGGGTGGGCACTGAAGCTTTCTTT. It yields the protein CASSYQTGVGTEAFF.